This entry describes one T cell receptor beta chain. These data belong to a study of blood T cell repertoires in COVID-19. Study in general: The samples span acute and convalescent COVID-19 from the United States, Italy and Spain.

The repertoire was sequenced with immunoSEQ multiplex PCR; TCRdb's copy has only in-frame clones and lacks some. The sample includes about 120,000 clones, about 83% of them seen just once. Germline values: CDR1 LNHDA, CDR2 SQIVND (reference sequence). This CDR3 comprises 15 residues. V lost 5 bases to trimming and J lost 6 bases; unmatched junction nucleotides: 7. Ages ranged from roughly 18 to 100 years, with residence in around 24 US areas. Participants had their cohort set by participant-reported clinical history. Symptom resolution, clearance, or two negative PCRs marked the recovered donors of Cohort 3.

The sequence was collected from a woman aged 25 to 39 who had recovered from COVID-19. The sample taken for sequencing was PBMCs or T cells enriched from blood (not recorded which). The rearrangement links TRBV19 to TRBJ2-3; 11 bases agree with TRBD2. The CDR3 DNA reads TGTGCCAGTAGTCCGCTAGCGGGAGGCTCTGATACGCAGTATTTT. Its protein is CASSPLAGGSDTQYF.